The T cell receptor (beta chain) described here comes from a study of blood T cell repertoires in COVID-19. Method: immunoSEQ multiplex PCR; TCRdb's copy keeps in-frame clones and lacks some. The sample includes under 80,000 clones, around four fifths seen only once; the top ten take 5% to 6.5%. Looked up from germline, CDR1 is SQVTM and CDR2 is ANQGSEA. The CDR3 totals 14 residues. V was clipped by 6 bases and J by 3 bases; unmatched bases: 10. The sequence came from a man aged 65-85 years with acute or convalescent COVID-19. V usage is TRBV29-1 and J usage is TRBJ1-2; TRBD1 agrees at 7 bases. Sequenced input: peripheral blood. The CDR3 DNA follows: TGCAGCGTCCTTTTACCAGGGGGAGACTATGGCTACACCTTC. As protein: CSVLLPGGDYGYTF.